This T cell receptor beta chain was sequenced for a study of T-cell reconstitution after alpha-beta-depleted transplantation in children. The library targeted TCRbeta and was prepared with unique molecular identifiers. MiXCR, applied by TCRdb to the PCR reads, yields one record per CDR3 protein. The table shows approximately 980,000 distinct CDR3 sequences, with about 30% occurring only once. Looked up from germline, CDR1 is SGHRS and CDR2 is YFSETQ. CDR3 length: 17 amino acids. After removal of 5 bases from V and 2 bases from J, the junction contained 8 bases not matched to a gene. J is TRBJ2-2 and V is TRBV5-1; 11 nucleotides line up with TRBD2. This specimen consisted of PBMCs, mostly from graft donor cells, obtained 360 days after TCRalphabeta/CD19-depleted stem cell transplant. The source is a boy under two years old who had a stem cell transplant for SCID, so the T cells may come from the graft donor. The CDR3 bases are TGCGCCAGCAGACTAGCGGGGGCCCTTACCAACACCGGGGAGCTGTTTTTT. Protein product: CASRLAGALTNTGELFF.